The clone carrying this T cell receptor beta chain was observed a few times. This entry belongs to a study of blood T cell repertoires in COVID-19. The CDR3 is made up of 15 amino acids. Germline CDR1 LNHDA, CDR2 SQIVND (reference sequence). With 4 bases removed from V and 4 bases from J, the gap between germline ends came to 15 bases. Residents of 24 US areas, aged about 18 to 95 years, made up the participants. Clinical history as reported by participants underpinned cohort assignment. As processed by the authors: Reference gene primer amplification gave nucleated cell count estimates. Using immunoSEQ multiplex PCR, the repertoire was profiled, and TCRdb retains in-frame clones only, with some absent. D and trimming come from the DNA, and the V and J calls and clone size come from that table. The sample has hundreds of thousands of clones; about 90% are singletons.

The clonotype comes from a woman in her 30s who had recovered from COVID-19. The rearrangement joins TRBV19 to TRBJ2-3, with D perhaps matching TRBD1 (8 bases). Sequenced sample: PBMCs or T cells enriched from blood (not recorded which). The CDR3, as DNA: TGTGCCAGTAGTACCTGGACAGGGAGGGCAGATACGCAGTATTTT. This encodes CASSTWTGRADTQYF.